This TCR beta chain was retrieved from a study of human T cells and chemical hapten exposure. Turning to the study itself: Donors were sensitized with 2% DPC on the upper inner arm. Mainly, slight library volume differences in the pool made TCR yields vary.

The time point is: patch test 2, 6 weeks after DPC sensitization. Indicated treatment: therapeutic diphenylcyclopropenone sensitization with weekly scalp DPC. In TCRdb, the RACE reads were re-called with MiXCR into one record per CDR3 protein. The profile covers around 130,000 distinct CDR3 sequences, with over 9.5% appearing a single time and under 1.5% taken by the ten largest. The germline V gene has CDR1 MNHNY and CDR2 SVGAGI (reference sequence). V was shortened by 6 bases and J by 8 bases, with 11 bases between the two germline ends. This CDR3 is 12 amino acids long. The material sequenced was whole blood, taken in connection with sensitization to the hapten diphenylcyclopropenone (DPC). The sequence was obtained from a woman aged 45-59 years with alopecia areata. Some clones in this sample may be carry-over from other donors' samples. The rearrangement joins TRBV6-6 to TRBJ2-4; the D gene is possibly TRBD2 (6 bases). As DNA, the CDR3 is TGTGCCAGCAGCGGGGGACTTTACATTCAGTACTTC. Translated, it gives CASSGGLYIQYF.